The sample holds one count of the clone carrying this T cell receptor (beta chain). The sample is drawn from a study of blood T cell repertoires in COVID-19. Overall study: Acute-phase and convalescent COVID-19 samples originated in the United States, Italy and Spain. From T cells, B-cell-depleted T cells, or PBMCs came the material, which was cDNA or gDNA.

Study processing details: How many nucleated cells were present was estimated from reference gene primer amplification. Produced via immunoSEQ multiplex PCR; TCRdb's table is partial and in-frame only. The V and J calls and the clone size are those of that table, but D and trimming were determined from the DNA. The sample lists fewer than 300,000 clones; approximately 83% were seen once. V lost 4 bases, J lost 14 bases, and 14 bases stayed unmatched. The CDR3 has 15 residues. The germline V gene encodes CDR1 SGHNT and CDR2 YYREEE (reference sequence). The rearrangement joins TRBV5-4 to TRBJ1-6, with 8 nucleotides matching TRBD1. The clonotype comes from a person aged 65 to 79 with COVID-19, enrolled during active disease. Input material: peripheral blood. CDR3 residues: CASSTLGTGPGTLHF. The CDR3 DNA reads as TGTGCCAGCAGCACACTCGGGACAGGCCCTGGAACCCTCCACTTT.